This T cell receptor (beta chain) emerged from a study of radiotherapy plus CTLA-4 blockade in lung cancer. Sequencing used immunoSEQ multiplex PCR; TCRdb keeps in-frame clones, though not all of them. The table lists 80,000 to 95,000 clones, around 86% of them singletons. The CDR3 is 12 amino acids. Germline CDR1 MNHNS, CDR2 SASEGT. V shed 7 bases and J shed 4 bases, with 9 bases lying between them. The chain joins TRBV6-1 to TRBJ2-3, with no clear D. This clonotype originated in a human donor with non-small cell lung cancer who had stable disease on radiotherapy plus ipilimumab. Source: peripheral blood, taken from a patient treated with radiotherapy plus ipilimumab. CDR3 coding DNA: TGTGCCAGCAAGCAGGAACCAGATACGCAGTATTTT. This translates into CASKQEPDTQYF.